Listed here are 3 T cell receptor beta chains from one sample, sequenced in a study of Ad26.COV2.S vaccination and SARS-CoV-2 variants. Profiled with immunoSEQ multiplex PCR; TCRdb holds only in-frame clones, not every one. The sample has about 350,000 clones, 75% to 90% seen once. Sample treatment: about 20 received Ad26.COV2.S at low or high dose, single or two shots; about five received placebo; per-sample allocation not given. Sample collection was performed on day 63 after the first vaccine or placebo injection. The material was peripheral blood, obtained in a trial of Ad26.COV2.S vaccine versus placebo. All receptors come from a person between 18 and 60 years old who received the Ad26.COV2.S COVID-19 vaccine or a placebo.

This sequence joins TRBV7-9 and TRBJ1-4; 10 positions agree with TRBD1. Germline assignment: CDR1 SEHNR and CDR2 FQNEAQ (reference sequence). Unmatched junction bases numbered 8, after V lost 1 base and J lost 3 bases. The CDR3 has 18 amino acids. Here the CDR3 DNA reads TGTGCCAGCAGCTTAGAGCGACAGGGGGCGTCGGCTAATGAAAAACTGTTTTTT. Translating it yields CASSLERQGASANEKLFF.

J is TRBJ2-5 and V is TRBV18; D uncertain. Germline V gene lookup returns CDR1 KGHSH and CDR2 LQKENI. The CDR3 is 12 residues long. With 5 bases removed from V and 5 bases from J, the gap between germline ends came to 9 bases. In nucleotides, the CDR3 is TGTGCCAGCTCATCACTCGGGGAGACCCAGTACTTC. It yields the protein CASSSLGETQYF.

The chain joins TRBV28 to TRBJ2-7; tentatively, D is TRBD1 (5 bases). Germline CDR1 is MDHEN and CDR2 is SYDVKM. The CDR3 contains 14 residues. Trimming left V 2 bases short and J 3 bases short, with 11 bases between. DNA of the CDR3: TGTGCCAGCAGTTTAGAAGGGGCAGTCTACGAGCAGTACTTC. This codes for CASSLEGAVYEQYF.